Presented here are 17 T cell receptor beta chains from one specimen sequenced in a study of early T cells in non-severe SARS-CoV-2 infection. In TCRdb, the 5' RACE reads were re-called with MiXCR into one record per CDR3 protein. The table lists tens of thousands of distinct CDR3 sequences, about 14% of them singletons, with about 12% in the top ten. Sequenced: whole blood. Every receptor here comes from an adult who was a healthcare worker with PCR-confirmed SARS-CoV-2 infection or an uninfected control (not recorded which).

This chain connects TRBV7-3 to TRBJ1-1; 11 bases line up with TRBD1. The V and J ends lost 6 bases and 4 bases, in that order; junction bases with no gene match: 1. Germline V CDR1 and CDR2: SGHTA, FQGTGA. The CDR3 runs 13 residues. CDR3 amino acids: CASSGTGGTEAFF. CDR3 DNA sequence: TGTGCCAGCAGTGGGACAGGGGGCACTGAAGCTTTCTTT.

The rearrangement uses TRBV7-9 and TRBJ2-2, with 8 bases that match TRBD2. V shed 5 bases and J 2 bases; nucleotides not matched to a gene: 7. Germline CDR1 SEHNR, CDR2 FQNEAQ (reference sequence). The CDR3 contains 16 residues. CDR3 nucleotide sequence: TGTGCCAGCAGCCGTCCGGGAGGGATCAACACCGGGGAGCTGTTTTTT. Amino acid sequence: CASSRPGGINTGELFF.

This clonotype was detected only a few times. CDR3 amino acids: CSVVFAGAYEQYF. The DNA for the CDR3 is TGCAGCGTTGTATTTGCGGGGGCCTACGAGCAGTACTTC. This chain uses TRBV29-1 with TRBJ2-7, with 7 nucleotides matching TRBD2. Germline V gene sequence: CDR1 SQVTM, CDR2 ANQGSEA. The CDR3 spans 13 residues. The junction had 5 bases not matched to a gene; V was cut back by 4 bases and J by 2 bases.

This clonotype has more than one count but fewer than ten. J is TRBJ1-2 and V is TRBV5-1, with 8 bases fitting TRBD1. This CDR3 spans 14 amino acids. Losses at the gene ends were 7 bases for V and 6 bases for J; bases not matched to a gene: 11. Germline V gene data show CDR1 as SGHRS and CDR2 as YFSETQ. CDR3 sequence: CASGAGGIGDGYTF. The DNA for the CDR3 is TGCGCCAGCGGGGCAGGGGGCATCGGAGATGGCTACACCTTC.

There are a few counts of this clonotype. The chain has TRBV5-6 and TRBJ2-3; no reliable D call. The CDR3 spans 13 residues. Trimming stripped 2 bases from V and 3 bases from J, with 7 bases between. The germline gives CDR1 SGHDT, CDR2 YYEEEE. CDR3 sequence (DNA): TGTGCCAGCAGCTTCCTCCCGACAGATACGCAGTATTTT. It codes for CASSFLPTDTQYF.

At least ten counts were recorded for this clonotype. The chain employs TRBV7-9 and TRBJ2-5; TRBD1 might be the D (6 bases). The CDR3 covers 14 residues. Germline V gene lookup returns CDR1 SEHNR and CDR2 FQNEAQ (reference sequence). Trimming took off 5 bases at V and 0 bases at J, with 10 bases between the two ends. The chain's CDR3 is CASSQDRNQETQYF. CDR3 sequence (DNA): TGTGCCAGCAGCCAAGACAGGAACCAAGAGACCCAGTACTTC.

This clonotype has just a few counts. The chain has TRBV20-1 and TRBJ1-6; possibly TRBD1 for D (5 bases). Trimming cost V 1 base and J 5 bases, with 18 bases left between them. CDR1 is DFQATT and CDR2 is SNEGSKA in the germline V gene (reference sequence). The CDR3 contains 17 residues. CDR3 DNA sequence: TGCAGTGCTAGAGCCTCCGGGACCCTGTTAGATAATTCACCCCTCCACTTT. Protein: CSARASGTLLDNSPLHF.

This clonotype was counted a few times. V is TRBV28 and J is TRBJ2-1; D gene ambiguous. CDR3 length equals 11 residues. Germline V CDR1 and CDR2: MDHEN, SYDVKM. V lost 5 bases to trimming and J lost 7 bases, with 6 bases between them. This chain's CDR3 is CASSRDNEQFF. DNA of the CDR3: TGTGCCAGCAGTCGCGATAATGAGCAGTTCTTC.

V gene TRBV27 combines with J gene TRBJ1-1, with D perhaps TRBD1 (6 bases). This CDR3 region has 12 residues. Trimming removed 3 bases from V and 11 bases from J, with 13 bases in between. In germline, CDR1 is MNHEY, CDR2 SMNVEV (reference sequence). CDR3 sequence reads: CASSFTGRSAFF. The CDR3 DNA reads TGTGCCAGCAGTTTTACAGGGCGCTCTGCTTTCTTT.

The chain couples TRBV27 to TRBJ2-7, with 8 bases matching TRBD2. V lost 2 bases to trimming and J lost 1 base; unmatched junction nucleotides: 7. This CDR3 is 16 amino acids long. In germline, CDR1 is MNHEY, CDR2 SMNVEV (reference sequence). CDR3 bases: TGTGCCAGCAGTTTAGCGGGGGGCGTAGGGTCCTACGAGCAGTACTTC. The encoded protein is CASSLAGGVGSYEQYF.

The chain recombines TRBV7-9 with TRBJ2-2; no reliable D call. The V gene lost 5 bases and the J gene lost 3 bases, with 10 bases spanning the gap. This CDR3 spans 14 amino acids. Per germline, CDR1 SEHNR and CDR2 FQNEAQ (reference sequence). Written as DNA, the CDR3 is TGTGCCAGCAGCATTAGACCCGACACCGGGGAGCTGTTTTTT. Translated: CASSIRPDTGELFF.

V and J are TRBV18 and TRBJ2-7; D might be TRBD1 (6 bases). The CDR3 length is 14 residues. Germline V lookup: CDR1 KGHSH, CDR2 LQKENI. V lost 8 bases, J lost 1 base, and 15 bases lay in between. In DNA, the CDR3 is TGTGCCAGCCCACAGGGAACCCAATCCTACGAGCAGTACTTC. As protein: CASPQGTQSYEQYF.

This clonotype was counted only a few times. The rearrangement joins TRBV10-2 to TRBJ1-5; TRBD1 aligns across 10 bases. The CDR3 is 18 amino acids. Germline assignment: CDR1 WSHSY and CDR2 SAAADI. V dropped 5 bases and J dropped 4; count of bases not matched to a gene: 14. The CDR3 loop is CASSWTGGPNPRNQPQHF. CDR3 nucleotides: TGCGCCAGCAGTTGGACAGGGGGACCGAACCCTCGAAATCAGCCCCAGCATTTT.

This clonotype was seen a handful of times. CDR3 loop: CASSFQGADEQYF. Written as DNA, the CDR3 is TGTGCCAGCAGTTTTCAGGGGGCGGACGAGCAGTACTTC. The V call is TRBV6-6, the J call TRBJ2-7, with 8 bases matching TRBD1. Germline V gene lookup returns CDR1 MNHNY and CDR2 SVGAGI (reference sequence). The CDR3 extends over 13 amino acids. J was trimmed by 5 bases and V by 4 bases; bases with no gene match: 4.

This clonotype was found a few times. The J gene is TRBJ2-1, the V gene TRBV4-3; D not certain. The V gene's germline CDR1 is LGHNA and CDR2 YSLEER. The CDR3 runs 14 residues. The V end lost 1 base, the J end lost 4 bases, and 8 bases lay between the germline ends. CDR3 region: CASSQALSYNEQFF. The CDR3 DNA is TGCGCCAGCAGCCAAGCCCTCTCATACAATGAGCAGTTCTTC.

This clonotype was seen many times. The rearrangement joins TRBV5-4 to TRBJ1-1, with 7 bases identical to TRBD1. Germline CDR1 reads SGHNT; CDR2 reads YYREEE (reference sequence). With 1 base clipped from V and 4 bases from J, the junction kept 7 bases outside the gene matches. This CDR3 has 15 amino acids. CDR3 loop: CASSLTDRAGTEAFF. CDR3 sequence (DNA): TGTGCCAGCAGCTTGACCGACAGGGCCGGCACTGAAGCTTTCTTT.

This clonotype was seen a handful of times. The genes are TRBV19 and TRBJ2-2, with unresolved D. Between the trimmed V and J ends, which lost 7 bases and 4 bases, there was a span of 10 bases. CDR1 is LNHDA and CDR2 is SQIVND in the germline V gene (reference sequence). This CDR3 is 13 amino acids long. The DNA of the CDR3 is TGTGCCAGTAAGCGCAGTCTCACCGGGGAGCTGTTTTTT. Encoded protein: CASKRSLTGELFF.